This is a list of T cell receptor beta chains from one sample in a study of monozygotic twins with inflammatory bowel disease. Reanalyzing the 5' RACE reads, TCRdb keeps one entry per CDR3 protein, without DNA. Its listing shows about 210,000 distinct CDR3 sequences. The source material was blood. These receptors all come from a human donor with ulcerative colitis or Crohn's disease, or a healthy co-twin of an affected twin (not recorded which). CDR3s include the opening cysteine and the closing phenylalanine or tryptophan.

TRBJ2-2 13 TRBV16 CASSSGITGELFF
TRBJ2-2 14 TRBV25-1 CASSEPENTGELFF
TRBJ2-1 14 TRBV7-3 CASSLGWGGSEQFF
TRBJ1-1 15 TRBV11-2 CASSSSPGSESEAFF
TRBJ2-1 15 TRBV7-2 CASSQVQRGYNEQFF
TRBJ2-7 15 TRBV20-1 CSATPSRTGGYEQYF
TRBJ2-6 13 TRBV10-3 CAISPSGANVLTF
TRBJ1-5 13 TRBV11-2 CASSLELWQPQHF
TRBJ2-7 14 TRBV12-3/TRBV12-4 CASSVDRDNYEQYF
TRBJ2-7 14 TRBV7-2 CASSLGQFIYEQYF
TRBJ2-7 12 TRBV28 CASNQQGDEQYF
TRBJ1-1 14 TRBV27 CASSFPGRNTEAFF
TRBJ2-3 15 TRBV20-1 CSAREGTSSPDTQYF
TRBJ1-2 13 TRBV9 CASSVMTMRGYTF
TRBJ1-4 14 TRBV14 CASSHPSFNEKLFF
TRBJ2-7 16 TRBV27 CASSLKIGTFTYEQYF
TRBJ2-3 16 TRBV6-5 CASSISDRPSTDTQYF
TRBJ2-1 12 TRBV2 CASEAGEDEQFF
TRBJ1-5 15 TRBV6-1 CASSMDRNFNQPQHF
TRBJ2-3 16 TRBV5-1 CASSLADRTPYDTQYF
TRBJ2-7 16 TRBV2 CASSEDGSLPRYEQYF
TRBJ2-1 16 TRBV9 CASSVTSGGAYNEQFF
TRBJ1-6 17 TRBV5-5 CASTLQYRGESNSPLHF
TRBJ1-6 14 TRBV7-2 CASSLDRGGSPLHF
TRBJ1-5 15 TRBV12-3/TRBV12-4 CASSLEAIWNQPQHF
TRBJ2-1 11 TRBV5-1 CASSLAAEQFF